This TCR beta chain was profiled in a study of blood T cell repertoires in COVID-19. TCRdb's copy holds only in-frame clones and misses some; the assay was immunoSEQ multiplex PCR. The data contain some 260,000 clones, more than 70% of them seen just once; the ten biggest clones take up around 0.99%. The CDR3 spans 14 residues. Sequencing used peripheral blood. This receptor was obtained from a middle-aged woman who had recovered from COVID-19. This chain links TRBV21-1 with TRBJ1-1; the DNA was not used to check the table's D call, TRBD1. TRBV21-1 is classified as a pseudogene. The CDR3 sequence: CASSIRRDSAEAFF. DNA for the CDR3: TGTGCCAGCAGCATCCGACGGGACAGCGCTGAAGCTTTCTTT.